The clone carrying this T cell receptor (beta chain) was seen only a few times. Its specificity is unknown. The sample is drawn from a study of vaccination and CD4 T cells after COVID-19. Study overall: At a median around 65 days (range 14 to 241) after dose two, post-vaccine samples were obtained. Stimulation of cells relied on overlapping spike peptides derived from SARS-CoV-2, HCoV-NL63, HCoV-OC43 and HCoV-229E. Control cultures were supplied with a CEFX pool, an HIV-1 Nef pool, or no peptide at all.

Sequencing of cultured CD4+ T cell DNA used the Oncomine TCR Beta short-read assay. TCRdb processed the PCR reads anew with MiXCR; each CDR3 protein has one entry. Counted here are about 26,000 distinct CDR3 sequences, about 50% occurring once; the ten biggest clones make up 28%. The treatment denotes: approximately 9-day PBMC culture with coronavirus spike peptide pools or control peptides (ViraFEST assay). Peptide pool stimulation in ViraFEST expanded antigen-specific T cells, whose TCRs were then sequenced. Germline loops: CDR1 SNHLY, CDR2 FYNNEI. The CDR3 has 15 amino acids. Trimming removed 1 base from V and 4 bases from J, with 13 bases in between.

The material sequenced was CD4+ T cells from blood, cultured in vitro, taken before SARS-CoV-2 vaccination. This receptor was identified in a human donor who received a COVID-19 vaccine. J is TRBJ1-2 and V is TRBV2; D is unclear. The CDR3 region is CASSEGAADLYGYTF. The DNA for the CDR3 is TGTGCCAGCAGTGAAGGGGCAGCGGACCTCTATGGCTACACCTTC.